Here is one TCR beta chain with its context. The antigen remains unidentified. The source of the sample is a study of cytomegalovirus exposure and HLA in healthy donors. The study, taken as a whole, reports: A missense variant in DCLRE1C was later tied to TCR beta V- and J-gene trimming. In all likelihood, a cluster of highly shared sequence variants was a sequencing artifact.

The study ran its PCR with 60 Vbeta and 13 Jbeta primers. Clones were read by immunoSEQ multiplex PCR, and TCRdb kept only the in-frame ones, dropping some. The sample gives about 90,000 clones, about 70% of which show up once; 2.1% is in the top ten. What was sequenced was PBMCs. The clonotype comes from a man between 25 and 39 years old in good health and CMV-seronegative.

The CDR3 reads CASSRDSYEQYF. Here the CDR3 DNA reads TGTGCCAGCAGCCGGGACAGCTACGAGCAGTACTTC. The rearrangement links TRBV27 to TRBJ2-7, with 7 nucleotides matching TRBD1. The CDR3 runs 12 residues. V lost 6 bases and J lost 3; bases outside the gene matches: 2. Germline values: CDR1 MNHEY, CDR2 SMNVEV (reference sequence).